What follows is one T cell receptor beta chain and its context. In the study's own analysis: Amplified reference gene primers provided the basis for estimating nucleated cell counts. Using immunoSEQ multiplex PCR, the repertoire was profiled, and TCRdb retains in-frame clones only, with some absent. That table supplies the V and J calls and clone size; D and trimming were determined from the DNA. This table holds 200,000 to 250,000 clones, about four fifths found once. This entry is derived from a study of blood T cell repertoires in COVID-19. Study background: The origin of the acute and convalescent COVID-19 samples was the United States, Italy and Spain.

The TCR sequence derives from a woman under 40 who had recovered from COVID-19. The specimen was peripheral blood.

In nucleotides, the CDR3 is TGTGCCAGCAGTGGGAGCGGGAGAGAGACCCAGTACTTC. Protein: CASSGSGRETQYF. The chain employs TRBV25-1 and TRBJ2-5; 8 nucleotides line up with TRBD2. This CDR3 has 13 amino acids. The trim removed 4 bases at V and 4 bases at J, leaving 2 bases unmatched. Germline lookup yields CDR1 MGHDK and CDR2 SYGVNS.